The 26 T cell receptor beta chains presented below share a single source sample, sequenced in a study of molecular identifiers for immune sequencing clone quantification. TCRdb reanalysed the PCR reads using MiXCR and keeps one entry per CDR3 protein. The data hold under 650,000 distinct CDR3 sequences, with roughly 21% observed a single time. The sequenced sample was naive CD8+ T cells from blood, with Jurkat cell RNA spiked in. Subset in this sample: FACS-sorted CD8+CD4-CCR7+CD45RA+ naive T cells. The receptors here all came from a human donor in good health. Some libraries in this study had Jurkat cell RNA spiked in.

This clonotype was picked up many times. V and J are TRBV12-3 or TRBV12-4 and TRBJ2-5; D remains ambiguous. The CDR3 spans 12 residues. The V gene lost 6 bases and the J gene lost 4 bases, with 9 bases spanning the gap. This CDR3 reads CASSKAGETQYF. The CDR3 DNA is TGTGCCAGCAGCAAGGCAGGAGAGACCCAGTACTTC.

This clonotype was detected many times. V usage is TRBV10-3 and J usage is TRBJ2-3, with 9 bases identical to TRBD1. The CDR3 is 14 residues long. Per the germline V gene, CDR1 is ENHRY and CDR2 is SYGVKD. V lost 2 bases and J lost 5; bases outside the gene matches: 2. The CDR3 loop is CAISEGQGQDTQYF. The DNA for the CDR3 is TGTGCCATCAGTGAGGGACAGGGGCAAGATACGCAGTATTTT.

The CDR3 is CASSQDAGGYNEQFF. The DNA of the CDR3 is TGCGCCAGCAGCCAAGATGCAGGGGGCTACAATGAGCAGTTCTTC. The chain recombines TRBV4-1 with TRBJ2-1; 7 positions match TRBD1. This CDR3 has 15 amino acids. With V trimmed by 0 bases and J by 3 bases, 2 bases remained unmatched. CDR1 and CDR2 (germline): MGHRA, YSYEKL.

This clonotype was counted only a few times. The gene calls are TRBV28 and TRBJ2-5; 8 positions agree with TRBD2. Unmatched junction bases numbered 7, after V lost 2 bases and J lost 5 bases. This CDR3 spans 15 amino acids. Germline V lookup: CDR1 MDHEN, CDR2 SYDVKM. Here the CDR3 reads CASSLPSGSMETQYF. CDR3 nucleotide sequence: TGTGCCAGCAGTTTACCTAGCGGGTCTATGGAGACCCAGTACTTC. Looking up the rest from reference TRBV28 and TRBJ2-5 gives the full variable domain: DVKVTQSSRYLVKRTGEKVFLECVQDMDHENMFWYRQDPGLGLRLIYFSYDVKMKEKGDIPEGYSVSREKKERFSLILESASTNQTSMYLCASSLPSGSMETQYFGPGTRLLVL.

There are many counts of this clonotype. V is TRBV4-3 and J is TRBJ2-7, with 7 bases that match TRBD1. V dropped 0 bases and J dropped 7; count of bases not matched to a gene: 9. The germline CDR1 and CDR2 sequences are LGHNA and YSLEER. This CDR3 has 15 amino acids. DNA of the CDR3: TGCGCCAGCAGCCAAGAGAGGGCAGGGGGTTGGGAGCAGTACTTC. Protein sequence: CASSQERAGGWEQYF.

The chain recombines TRBV7-2 with TRBJ2-1, with 10 bases matching TRBD2. Per germline, CDR1 SGHTA and CDR2 FQGNSA. The V gene end was trimmed by 7 bases and the J gene end by 2 bases; junction bases not matched to a gene: 5. The CDR3 covers 15 residues. CDR3 loop: CASTHSGGPYNEQFF. The CDR3 DNA sequence: TGTGCCAGCACCCATAGCGGGGGGCCCTACAATGAGCAGTTCTTC. The full variable domain, in which reference TRBV7-2 and TRBJ2-1 provide the parts outside the CDR3, is GAGVSQSPSNKVTEKGKDVELRCDPISGHTALYWYRQSLGQGLEFLIYFQGNSAPDKSGLPSDRFSAERTGGSVSTLTIQRTQQEDSAVYLCASTHSGGPYNEQFFGPGTRLTVL.

This clonotype has at least ten counts. The chain recombines TRBV7-9 with TRBJ2-2, with D uncertain. Germline V gene sequence: CDR1 SEHNR, CDR2 FQNEAQ (reference sequence). Trimming pared 1 base from V and 2 bases from J, leaving 8 bases between. The CDR3 spans 15 residues. CDR3 in amino acids: CASSLERLNTGELFF. The CDR3, as DNA: TGTGCCAGCAGCTTAGAAAGGCTCAACACCGGGGAGCTGTTTTTT.

As for this clonotype: The junction shows a germline mismatch at one end, possibly a read error. The J gene is TRBJ1-1, the V gene TRBV7-9; D is uncertain. CDR3 length equals 15 residues. Germline values: CDR1 SEHNR, CDR2 FQNEAQ (reference sequence). CDR3 sequence reads: CASSAPAGATTEALF. The CDR3 nucleotides read TGTGCCAGCAGCGCGCCAGCGGGCGCGACCACTGAAGCTCTCTTT.

This clonotype came up many times. V usage is TRBV12-3 or TRBV12-4 and J usage is TRBJ2-5; the D gene is possibly TRBD1 (6 bases). CDR3 length: 14 residues. With 5 bases removed from V and 4 bases from J, the gap between germline ends came to 14 bases. CDR3 bases: TGTGCCAGCAGTATAACAGGGCTCGGAGAGACCCAGTACTTC. Amino acid sequence: CASSITGLGETQYF.

This clonotype has more than one count but fewer than ten. CDR3 bases: TGCGCCAGCAGCCAAGACACCTGGGGGAGCTCTGGAAACACCATATATTTT. It yields the protein CASSQDTWGSSGNTIYF. This chain links TRBV4-3 with TRBJ1-3; TRBD1 might be the D (5 bases). V was trimmed by 0 bases and J by 0 bases, leaving 12 bases between them. CDR1 is LGHNA and CDR2 is YSLEER in the germline V gene. The CDR3 length is 17 residues.

This clonotype was recorded at least ten times. This rearrangement joins TRBV7-8 to TRBJ2-3; possible D gene TRBD2, 6 bases. With 9 bases removed from V and 3 bases from J, the gap between germline ends came to 13 bases. Germline V lookup: CDR1 SGHVS, CDR2 FQNEAQ. The CDR3 is made up of 13 amino acids. CDR3 region: CASRDSSTDTQYF. In DNA form, the CDR3 reads TGTGCCAGTCGGGACTCATCTACAGATACGCAGTATTTT.

This clonotype was counted between two and nine times. This sequence joins TRBV25-1 and TRBJ2-1; 10 bases are shared with TRBD2. The germline V gene encodes CDR1 MGHDK and CDR2 SYGVNS. Losses at the gene ends were 1 base for V and 8 bases for J; bases not matched to a gene: 8. This CDR3 has 16 residues. The CDR3 region is CASSESPSGGADEQFF. DNA of the CDR3: TGTGCCAGCAGTGAATCCCCCAGCGGGGGGGCAGATGAGCAGTTCTTC.

This clonotype appeared many times. CDR3 amino acids: CASSLVRGATGAEAFF. The CDR3 nucleotides read TGTGCCAGCAGTTTAGTTCGGGGGGCCACTGGCGCTGAAGCTTTCTTT. The rearrangement joins TRBV12-3 or TRBV12-4 to TRBJ1-1; TRBD1 is a possible D gene (6 bases). This CDR3 is built from 16 residues. V lost 1 base to trimming and J lost 6 bases, with 18 bases between them.

In its sample, this clonotype was seen many times. The rearrangement uses TRBV6-1 and TRBJ2-3; D remains unclear. Germline lookup yields CDR1 MNHNS and CDR2 SASEGT. Trimming took off 1 base at V and 6 bases at J, with 5 bases between the two ends. The CDR3 runs 12 residues. This chain's CDR3 is CASSEGLDTQYF. For the CDR3, the DNA is TGTGCCAGCAGTGAAGGGTTGGATACGCAGTATTTT.

V is TRBV7-3 and J is TRBJ2-7; 12 bases line up with TRBD2. CDR1 SGHTA and CDR2 FQGTGA come from the germline V gene. The CDR3 totals 15 residues. The junction had 10 bases not matched to a gene; V was cut back by 4 bases and J by 9 bases. The CDR3 DNA is TGTGCCAGCAGCTCCGGACTAGCGGGATGGGAGGTGCAGTACTTC. It codes for CASSSGLAGWEVQYF.

In this sample, this clonotype turned up many times. The V gene is TRBV30, the J gene TRBJ2-7, with D hard to call. CDR1 and CDR2 from the germline V gene are GTSNPN and SVGIG (reference sequence). The CDR3 totals 15 residues. V shed 3 bases and J shed 2 bases, with 17 bases lying between them. CDR3 sequence: CAWRDSPGVAYEQYF. CDR3 coding DNA: TGTGCCTGGAGAGACTCACCAGGTGTGGCCTACGAGCAGTACTTC. Using reference TRBV30 and TRBJ2-7 for the parts outside the CDR3, the full variable domain is SQTIHQWPATLVQPVGSPLSLECTVEGTSNPNLYWYRQAAGRGLQLLFYSVGIGQISSEVPQNLSASRPQDRQFILSSKKLLLSDSGFYLCAWRDSPGVAYEQYFGPGTRLTVT.

This clonotype has a count of ten or more. The chain couples TRBV6-5 to TRBJ2-7; the D is unclear. V dropped 6 bases and J dropped 3 bases, with 12 bases sitting between them. This CDR3 has 13 amino acids. Germline CDR1 MNHEY, CDR2 SVGAGI. The CDR3 DNA follows: TGTGCCAGCAGACCATCGGAACACTACGAGCAGTACTTC. Its translation: CASRPSEHYEQYF.

This clonotype was seen a handful of times. J is TRBJ2-5 and V is TRBV2; 7 bases map to TRBD1. The ends lost 7 bases at V and 5 bases at J; junction bases unmatched: 19. Looked up from germline, CDR1 is SNHLY and CDR2 is FYNNEI. CDR3 length: 17 residues. In DNA form, the CDR3 reads TGTGCCAGCACCCCCGCACCGGAGACAGGGAAGTGGGAGACCCAGTACTTC. Translated, it gives CASTPAPETGKWETQYF.

The CDR3 spells CASRDSGGFEQYF. The DNA of the CDR3 is TGTGCCAGCAGGGATAGCGGGGGTTTCGAGCAGTACTTC. This chain connects TRBV27 to TRBJ2-7; 9 nucleotides match TRBD2. Germline lookup yields CDR1 MNHEY and CDR2 SMNVEV (reference sequence). The J segment lost 6 bases and the V segment lost 6 bases, leaving 6 bases of the junction unmatched. The CDR3 is 13 residues long.

This chain uses TRBV25-1 with TRBJ2-1, with TRBD2 identical over 9 bases. This CDR3 has 15 amino acids. Germline V gene lookup returns CDR1 MGHDK and CDR2 SYGVNS. Trimming cost V 3 bases and J 4 bases; bases outside gene matches: 4. For the CDR3, the DNA is TGTGCCAGCAGTGACCCAGCGGGGGGTTACAATGAGCAGTTCTTC. It yields the protein CASSDPAGGYNEQFF.

Remarks on this clonotype: Just one base apart from a much larger clone, this may be a read error. Because the CDR3 is missing its conserved closing phenylalanine or tryptophan, this is likely a read error. V gene TRBV4-3 combines with J gene TRBJ2-1; TRBD2 is a possible D gene (6 bases). Germline CDR1 and CDR2: LGHNA and YSLEER. The CDR3 is made up of 16 amino acids. V dropped 3 bases and J dropped 4 bases, with 16 bases sitting between them. The CDR3 coding sequence is TGCGCCAGCAGCCAGGACCTAGCGTCAGAATACAATGAGCAGTTCTCC. Residues: CASSQDLASEYNEQFS.

The chain is built from TRBV13 and TRBJ2-2, with a possible D match to TRBD1 (6 bases). Germline lookup yields CDR1 PRHDT and CDR2 FYEKMQ (reference sequence). V dropped 0 bases and J dropped 0 bases, with 17 bases sitting between them. The CDR3 has 19 amino acids. The CDR3 loop is CASSLGRHQGFANTGELFF. In nucleotides, the CDR3 is TGTGCCAGCAGCTTAGGCCGTCATCAGGGGTTCGCGAACACCGGGGAGCTGTTTTTT.

The chain uses TRBV12-3 or TRBV12-4 and TRBJ2-1; 10 bases fit TRBD1. The CDR3 is made up of 16 amino acids. Trimming removed 0 bases from V and 8 bases from J; junction bases left unmatched: 7. Written as DNA, the CDR3 is TGTGCCAGCAGTTTAGCCCGGACAGGGGGTAAAGATGAGCAGTTCTTC. As protein: CASSLARTGGKDEQFF.

This clonotype has ten or more counts. This rearrangement joins TRBV6-2 or TRBV6-3 to TRBJ1-1; 9 nucleotides line up with TRBD1. In germline, CDR1 is MNHEY, CDR2 SVGEGT. The J segment lost 4 bases and the V segment lost 10 bases, leaving 10 bases of the junction unmatched. The CDR3 covers 14 residues. CDR3 loop: CATTGQGRFTEAFF. The CDR3, as DNA: TGTGCCACAACGGGACAGGGTAGATTCACTGAAGCTTTCTTT.

This clonotype was recorded many times. This chain links TRBV10-3 with TRBJ1-2; D gene uncertain. The CDR3 consists of 13 residues. Looked up from germline, CDR1 is ENHRY and CDR2 is SYGVKD. V gave up 5 bases and J gave up 3 bases, with 10 bases separating them. CDR3 region: CAISYGSYYGYTF. DNA for the CDR3: TGTGCCATCAGTTACGGCAGCTACTATGGCTACACCTTC.

Many counts were recorded for this clonotype. The chain employs TRBV6-5 and TRBJ2-7; 8 bases are a match to TRBD1. The CDR3 is made up of 15 amino acids. After removal of 2 bases from V and 3 bases from J, the junction contained 6 bases not matched to a gene. Germline-derived CDR1 and CDR2 are MNHEY and SVGAGI. The DNA for the CDR3 is TGTGCCAGCAGTTACCGGACAGGGAAGGGCTACGAGCAGTACTTC. Residues: CASSYRTGKGYEQYF.